Listed below are T cell receptor beta chains from one sample, sequenced in a study of CD8 T cells in ankylosing spondylitis. MiXCR, applied by TCRdb to the 5' RACE reads, yields one record per CDR3 protein. The sample contains roughly 350,000 distinct CDR3 sequences, 6.5% to 10% of which appear only once. The specimen was blood, either unsorted or a sorted T cell fraction (not recorded which). Receptor source: a male donor with ankylosing spondylitis. The CDR3 runs from the conserved cysteine through the conserved F or W.

V gene	J gene	CDR3 protein
TRBV5-1	TRBJ2-5	CASGMDRVQEIQYF
TRBV9	TRBJ2-1	CASSARLVGSYNEQFF
TRBV6-2/TRBV6-3	TRBJ1-1	CASSWMVGAYFLNTEAFF
TRBV6-2/TRBV6-3	TRBJ1-2	CASSYRPQGTYGYTF
TRBV10-3	TRBJ2-1	CAISELSGSYNEQFF
TRBV29-1	TRBJ2-3	CSVEPRGAGGPTDTQYF
TRBV27	TRBJ2-4	CASSLSWSGFDKNIQYF
TRBV6-2/TRBV6-3	TRBJ1-2	CASRGQGANYGYTF
TRBV29-1	TRBJ2-7	CSALGEGTSSYEQYF
TRBV12-3/TRBV12-4	TRBJ2-1	CASRRRTGGLDEQFF
TRBV10-3	TRBJ2-3	CAIGAAGGPDTQYF
TRBV20-1	TRBJ2-1	CSARRRGQTNEQFF
TRBV15	TRBJ1-4	CATSRDNRRNEKLFF
TRBV27	TRBJ2-2	CASSTQGYANTGELFF
TRBV27	TRBJ2-1	CASSSRLASYNEQFF
TRBV19	TRBJ1-5	CASSPGARQPQHF
TRBV4-1	TRBJ1-5	CASSHQVRNQPQHF
TRBV2	TRBJ2-1	CASRNQGGYNEQFF
TRBV28	TRBJ1-5	CASSTGWNQPQHF
TRBV20-1	TRBJ2-3	CSARVAGSTDTQYF
TRBV30	TRBJ1-1	CAWTPLPGPETAFF
TRBV28	TRBJ2-1	CASLRDLYNEQFF
TRBV9	TRBJ2-3	CASSASGLATDTQYF
TRBV7-2	TRBJ2-2	CASSLPENTGELFF
TRBV20-1	TRBJ2-3	CSARLDYATDTQYF
TRBV5-1	TRBJ2-1	CASSLVLAGGQEQFF
TRBV5-1	TRBJ1-2	CASSLESGIGYGYTF
TRBV27	TRBJ2-3	CASSPPLRVAGGTDTQYF
TRBV6-5	TRBJ1-5	CASSYGQFSNQPQHF
TRBV7-9	TRBJ2-2	CASSLRLADTGELFF
TRBV5-1	TRBJ1-1	CASSLVLRDTEAFF
TRBV29-1	TRBJ2-3	CSVEVAGVVSDTQYF
TRBV2	TRBJ2-7	CASKGQRGKEYF
TRBV25-1	TRBJ2-7	CASSPGQGIIYEQYF
TRBV19	TRBJ1-6	CASSNWGVRSPLHF
TRBV28	TRBJ2-7	CASSSLGSYEQYF
TRBV5-4	TRBJ2-3	CASSFVGGPDTQYF
TRBV3-1	TRBJ2-7	CASSPRTGSEQYF
TRBV20-1	TRBJ2-1	CSARLAGSNEQFF
TRBV4-1	TRBJ2-1	CASSEGVVFSSSYNEQFF
TRBV20-1	TRBJ1-1	CSARDLLRDAKSPEAFF
TRBV5-1	TRBJ1-6	CASSSEGQARGSPLHF
TRBV12-5	TRBJ2-3	CASGLGRQGAIPDTQYF
TRBV27	TRBJ1-1	CASSPGGFTEAFF
TRBV29-1	TRBJ1-3	CSVEKIGRRTSGNTIYF
TRBV20-1	TRBJ2-5	CSASMLLEETQYF
TRBV13	TRBJ2-7	CASSSSGLADYEQYF
TRBV7-8	TRBJ2-1	CASARGSSYNEQFF
TRBV18	TRBJ1-2	CASSPDSYGYTF
TRBV3-1	TRBJ2-1	CACSKEAGTSGNIYNEQFF
TRBV10-3	TRBJ2-1	CAISLTWNHEQFF
TRBV6-1	TRBJ1-5	CASSPVPPRGNQPQHF
TRBV20-1	TRBJ1-2	CSAVQDVGYTF